Presented here are 2 T cell receptor beta chains from one specimen sequenced in a study of blood T cell repertoires in COVID-19. Sequencing was performed with immunoSEQ multiplex PCR; in TCRdb, only in-frame clones are kept and a portion is missing. The sample holds tens of thousands of clones, 75% to 90% seen once. The material sequenced was peripheral blood. The receptors were sampled from a man between 60 and 70 years old with active or convalescent COVID-19.

The chain couples TRBV3-1 (or the pseudogene TRBV3-2) to TRBJ2-3; tentative D call: TRBD2 (5 bases). Trimming stripped 0 bases from V and 1 base from J, with 14 bases between. Germline V lookup: CDR1 LGHDT, CDR2 YNNKEL (reference sequence). CDR3 length equals 17 residues. The CDR3 region has the DNA TGTGCCAGCAGCCAAGATCTACCCCTGGAGGGCACAGATACGCAGTATTTT. Protein: CASSQDLPLEGTDTQYF.

The chain combines TRBV7-8 with TRBJ2-5, with D tentatively TRBD1 (6 bases). Germline-derived CDR1 and CDR2 are SGHVS and FQNEAQ. The V end was cut by 5 bases, the J end by 4 bases, with 8 bases between. CDR3 length: 12 residues. The CDR3 DNA reads as TGTGCCAGCAGCCCAGGGGTAGAGACCCAGTACTTC. It yields the protein CASSPGVETQYF.